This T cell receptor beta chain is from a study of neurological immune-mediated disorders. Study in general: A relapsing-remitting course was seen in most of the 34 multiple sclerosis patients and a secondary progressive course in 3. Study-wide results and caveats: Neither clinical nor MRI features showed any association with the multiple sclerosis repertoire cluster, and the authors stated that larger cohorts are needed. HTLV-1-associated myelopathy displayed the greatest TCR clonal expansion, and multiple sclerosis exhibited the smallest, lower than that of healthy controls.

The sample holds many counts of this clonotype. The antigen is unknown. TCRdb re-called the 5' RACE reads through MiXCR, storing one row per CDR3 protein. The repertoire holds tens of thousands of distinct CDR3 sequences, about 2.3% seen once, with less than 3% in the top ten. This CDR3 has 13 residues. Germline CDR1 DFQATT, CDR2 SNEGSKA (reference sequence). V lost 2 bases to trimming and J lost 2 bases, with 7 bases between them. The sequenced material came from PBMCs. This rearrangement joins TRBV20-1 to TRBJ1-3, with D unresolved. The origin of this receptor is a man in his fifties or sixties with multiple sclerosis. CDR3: CSARRHTGNTIYF. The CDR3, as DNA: TGCAGTGCTAGACGCCATACTGGAAACACCATATATTTT.